These T cell receptor beta chains were read from a single sample in a study of blood T cell repertoires in COVID-19. Generated by immunoSEQ multiplex PCR, the TCRdb table keeps only in-frame clones and is missing some. The sample consists of about 140,000 clones, 65% to 90% of them appearing once. Source material: peripheral blood. These receptors all stem from a man aged 50 or older with acute or convalescent COVID-19. Each CDR3 is given with its conserved first and last residue. The D gene is left open where the match is weak. Clone size is given for some rows only: seen once, a few or many times, or a class if the clone is expanded.

CDR3nt	CDR3aa	d_gene	abundance	v_gene	j_gene
TGTGCCAGTAGTATAGGGGGGGGACTTGTTGGCTACACCTTC	CASSIGGGLVGYTF	-	-	TRBV19	TRBJ1-2
TGTGCCAGCACCCCCGGAGGGAGCGGATACAATGAGCAGTTCTTC	CASTPGGSGYNEQFF	-	-	TRBV28	TRBJ2-1
TGCGCCAGCAGCCCCCGGGTAGCGGGATACCTCTCCTACGAGCAGTACTTC	CASSPRVAGYLSYEQYF	TRBD2	-	TRBV5-1	TRBJ2-7
TGTGCCAGCAGGGGATCGGGACAGCAAGAGACCCAGTACTTC	CASRGSGQQETQYF	TRBD1	-	TRBV13	TRBJ2-5
TGTGCCAGCAGCCCGGGACAGGGAGAGACCCAGTACTTC	CASSPGQGETQYF	TRBD1	-	TRBV16	TRBJ2-5
TGCGCCAGCAGCTGGACAGAAGGGAACACTGAAGCTTTCTTT	CASSWTEGNTEAFF	-	-	TRBV5-1	TRBJ1-1
TGCGCCAGCAGCCCTCTCGGGGGGGAAAACTATGGCTACACCTTC	CASSPLGGENYGYTF	-	-	TRBV5-1	TRBJ1-2
TGCAGCGTTCACCCCGGGGGAAACACAAATTATGGCTACACCTTC	CSVHPGGNTNYGYTF	-	once	TRBV29-1	TRBJ1-2
TGTGCCAGCAACCTACAGGGGGCAAATCAGCCCCAGCATTTT	CASNLQGANQPQHF	TRBD1	-	TRBV2	TRBJ1-5
TGTGCCAGCTGTCCTAGCGGTTCCTACGAGCAGTACTTC	CASCPSGSYEQYF	TRBD2	-	TRBV6-6	TRBJ2-7
TGTGCCAGCAGCTTAGACGGGACATGGGTTCAGCCCCAGCATTTT	CASSLDGTWVQPQHF	-	-	TRBV7-9	TRBJ1-5
TGCGCCAGCAGTGAGTTAGGGGATTACAATGAGCAGTTCTTC	CASSELGDYNEQFF	-	-	TRBV10-2	TRBJ2-1
TGTGCCAGCAGCTTTGAAAGGGGCTACAATGAGCAGTTCTTC	CASSFERGYNEQFF	-	-	TRBV7-3	TRBJ2-1
TGTGCCAGCAGCGTAACAGGGTCTGGAAACACCATATATTTT	CASSVTGSGNTIYF	-	once	TRBV9	TRBJ1-3
TGTGCCAGCAGCTTATTTACGGGACATAACTATGAAAAACTGTTTTTT	CASSLFTGHNYEKLFF	-	once	TRBV7-8	TRBJ1-4
TGTGCCAGCAGCCCTTCTAGATCGCATGCAGATACGCAGTATTTT	CASSPSRSHADTQYF	-	few	TRBV3-1/TRBV3-2	TRBJ2-3
TGTGCCAGCAGCTCCTCCGACAGGTTTGGCTATGGCTACACCTTC	CASSSSDRFGYGYTF	-	-	TRBV7-9	TRBJ1-2
TGTGCCAGCAGTCCGGGACAGGGGAGTCTGAGGGAGCAGTTCTTC	CASSPGQGSLREQFF	TRBD1	-	TRBV28	TRBJ2-1
TGTGCTAGCAGCTTGGGAGGGCCCGGCACAGATACGCAGTATTTT	CASSLGGPGTDTQYF	TRBD2	-	TRBV7-7	TRBJ2-3
TGTGCCAGCAGTTACGGGACAGGAAAGAACACTGAAGCTTTCTTT	CASSYGTGKNTEAFF	TRBD1	-	TRBV6-5	TRBJ1-1
TGTGCCACCTCTGGGCCGGCAGCGGGGGGCTACGAGCAGTACTTC	CATSGPAAGGYEQYF	TRBD2	-	TRBV6-5	TRBJ2-7
TGTGCCAGCAGTGAAGCTCTAGCGGGGGGCTACACCGGGGAGCTGTTTTTT	CASSEALAGGYTGELFF	TRBD2	-	TRBV25-1	TRBJ2-2
TGTGCCAGCAGCCCTGACAGGGTAGGCAAAAAACTGTTTTTT	CASSPDRVGKKLFF	TRBD1	-	TRBV28	TRBJ1-4
TGTGCCAGCAGCCAAAATCCGAGACGGGGGGACACCTTC	CASSQNPRRGDTF	-	-	TRBV3-1/TRBV3-2	TRBJ1-2
TGTGCCAGCAGCTTGTTAGACATTCAGTACTTC	CASSLLDIQYF	-	-	TRBV5-6	TRBJ2-4
TGTGCCATCCAGGGGGAAGCGAGCAATCAGCCCCAGCATTTT	CAIQGEASNQPQHF	TRBD1	-	TRBV28	TRBJ1-5
TGCGCCAGTACTGCGGGCGTGAGAAACACTGAAGCTTTCTTT	CASTAGVRNTEAFF	-	-	TRBV4-1	TRBJ1-1
TGTGCCTGGAGTGTAAAGGGGGCAGGGTCTAATGAAAAACTGTTTTTT	CAWSVKGAGSNEKLFF	TRBD1	-	TRBV30	TRBJ1-4
TGTGCCAGCAGCCGCGACATTGATCGGCCCTACAATGAGCAGTTCTTC	CASSRDIDRPYNEQFF	-	-	TRBV7-9	TRBJ2-1
TGTGCCAGCTCACCAACGGCAACAGGTAACAATCAGCCCCAGCATTTT	CASSPTATGNNQPQHF	-	-	TRBV18	TRBJ1-5
TGTGCCAGCAGTTTCCGTACAGGGCCGCCTAATGAAAAACTGTTTTTT	CASSFRTGPPNEKLFF	-	-	TRBV6-5	TRBJ1-4
TGTGCCAGCCGGGACAGGGGTAGCAATCAGCCCCAGCATTTT	CASRDRGSNQPQHF	TRBD1	-	TRBV10-3	TRBJ1-5
TGTGCCATCAGACAAATAGCGGGCAGCACAGATACGCAGTATTTT	CAIRQIAGSTDTQYF	TRBD2	-	TRBV10-3	TRBJ2-3
TGTGCCAGCAGCTCGAACAAGAACACCGGGGAGCTGTTTTTT	CASSSNKNTGELFF	-	once	TRBV7-8	TRBJ2-2
TGTGCCAGCAGGACAGGGGGCGTAAGGGAAAAACTGTTTTTT	CASRTGGVREKLFF	TRBD1	-	TRBV6-5	TRBJ1-4